Following are 26 T cell receptor beta chains from one sample sequenced in a study of naive and memory T cell subsets. The SP2 primer and nested alpha and beta constant region primers amplified ligated cDNA in four rounds. From the UMI-ligation and nested PCR reads, TCRdb called clonotypes with MiXCR, one entry per CDR3 protein. The sample holds 37,000 or so distinct CDR3 sequences, more than 9.5% seen once. Treatment reported: skin biopsy from PPD injection site in Mantoux-positive individual. TCR cDNA received a 3' ligated oligonucleotide that carried a UMI. The sequencing here drew on skin, taken from a tuberculin skin test site. These receptors were collected from an adult in good health.

This clonotype was counted a few times. The chain is built from TRBV11-2 and TRBJ1-2; TRBD1 matches 8 bases. This CDR3 region has 13 residues. Germline V CDR1 and CDR2: SGHAT, FQNNGV. The V segment lost 4 bases and the J segment 5 bases; nucleotides outside the gene matches: 3. CDR3 in amino acids: CASSSQGGYGYTF. The CDR3 DNA sequence: TGTGCCAGCAGCTCACAGGGGGGGTATGGCTACACCTTC.

This clonotype was found many times. V is TRBV20-1 and J is TRBJ1-2; the D gene is possibly TRBD1 (6 bases). Germline V gene lookup returns CDR1 DFQATT and CDR2 SNEGSKA (reference sequence). V lost 6 bases, J lost 8 bases, and 16 bases lay in between. This CDR3 contains 12 residues. The CDR3 nucleotides read TGCAGTGCACCTACAGGGCTCAAAGGCTACACCTTC. Its protein is CSAPTGLKGYTF.

The chain employs TRBV27 and TRBJ1-1; 7 bases match TRBD1. The V gene end was trimmed by 5 bases and the J gene end by 0 bases; junction bases not matched to a gene: 9. This CDR3 has 16 residues. Germline CDR1 MNHEY, CDR2 SMNVEV (reference sequence). Here the CDR3 DNA reads TGTGCCAGCAGTCCGAAACCGGGACAGTTGAACACTGAAGCTTTCTTT. As protein: CASSPKPGQLNTEAFF.

This chain's CDR3 is CSARVLNSNQPQHF. As DNA, the CDR3 is TGCAGTGCTAGAGTTTTAAACAGCAATCAGCCCCAGCATTTT. The chain couples TRBV20-1 to TRBJ1-5; D is ambiguous. This CDR3 region has 14 residues. V lost 1 base, J lost 1 base, and 8 bases lay in between. Germline CDR1 is DFQATT and CDR2 is SNEGSKA (reference sequence).

This clonotype has only a few counts. The chain links TRBV10-3 to TRBJ2-3; TRBD2 is a possible D gene (5 bases). The germline V and J ends were trimmed by 8 bases and 2 bases, with 17 bases remaining between them. The CDR3 length is 15 residues. Looked up from germline, CDR1 is ENHRY and CDR2 is SYGVKD. The CDR3 loop reads CAIAPVGNPTDTQYF. CDR3 DNA sequence: TGTGCCATCGCGCCGGTCGGGAACCCCACAGATACGCAGTATTTT.

This clonotype was counted at least ten times. The chain is built from TRBV6-6 and TRBJ2-3; D unclear. Germline lookup yields CDR1 MNHNY and CDR2 SVGAGI (reference sequence). This CDR3 is 13 amino acids long. V was pared by 3 bases and J by 2 bases, with 6 bases between. The CDR3 loop is CASSYKYTDTQYF. The CDR3 DNA is TGTGCCAGCAGTTATAAATACACAGATACGCAGTATTTT.

The CDR3 protein is CASSCAGELFF. CDR3 DNA sequence: TGTGCCAGCAGCTGTGCCGGGGAGCTGTTTTTT. The rearrangement links TRBV11-3 to TRBJ2-2, with D hard to call. The CDR3 has 11 residues. Germline-derived CDR1 and CDR2 are SGHNT and YENEEA. Between the trimmed V and J ends, which lost 4 bases and 6 bases, there was a span of 3 bases.

The chain couples TRBV5-8 to TRBJ2-1; TRBD1 agrees at 7 bases. V lost 4 bases, J lost 6 bases, and 7 bases stayed unmatched. CDR3 length equals 14 residues. CDR1 is SGHTS, CDR2 YDEGEE, per germline. CDR3 amino acids: CASSNTGDRNEQFF. In nucleotides, the CDR3 is TGTGCCAGCAGCAACACAGGGGATCGCAATGAGCAGTTCTTC.

This clonotype was recorded a few times. The CDR3 coding sequence is TGCAGCGTTCAACACCCTGGGCAGGGAACCTACGAGCAGTACTTC. Amino acids: CSVQHPGQGTYEQYF. The rearrangement links TRBV29-1 to TRBJ2-7, with D possibly TRBD1 on 5 matching bases. The V gene lost 5 bases and the J gene lost 2 bases, with 19 bases spanning the gap. Germline V CDR1 and CDR2: SQVTM, ANQGSEA. CDR3 length: 15 residues.

In this sample, this clonotype turned up many times. The chain recombines TRBV20-1 with TRBJ1-5; TRBD1 agrees at 8 bases. The germline CDR1 and CDR2 sequences are DFQATT and SNEGSKA (reference sequence). This CDR3 spans 15 amino acids. Unmatched junction bases numbered 13, after V lost 6 bases and J lost 6 bases. CDR3 sequence: CSAKSMTGEGQPQHF. DNA for the CDR3: TGCAGTGCCAAATCTATGACAGGGGAGGGTCAGCCCCAGCATTTT.

V and J are TRBV20-1 and TRBJ2-2, with 11 bases lining up with TRBD2. Looked up from germline, CDR1 is DFQATT and CDR2 is SNEGSKA (reference sequence). The CDR3 totals 16 residues. V shed 0 bases, J shed 3 bases, and the junction held 3 bases outside the gene matches. The CDR3 sequence: CSARDVLAGDTGELFF. CDR3 in DNA: TGCAGTGCTAGAGATGTACTAGCGGGGGACACCGGGGAGCTGTTTTTT.

The rearrangement uses TRBV7-9 and TRBJ2-3; D is unresolved. Looked up from germline, CDR1 is SEHNR and CDR2 is FQNEAQ (reference sequence). This CDR3 has 11 amino acids. Trimming took 7 bases from V and 2 from J, leaving 4 bases between them. DNA for the CDR3: TGTGCCAGCACCCACACAGATACGCAGTATTTT. Protein: CASTHTDTQYF.

The rearrangement links TRBV7-6 to TRBJ2-3; D might be TRBD2 (5 bases). V was trimmed by 8 bases and J by 0 bases, leaving 18 bases between them. The CDR3 has 16 residues. From germline, CDR1 is SGHVS and CDR2 FNYEAQ. The DNA for the CDR3 is TGTGCCAGCGGAGGCCTTCGGGGAACTAGCACAGATACGCAGTATTTT. As protein: CASGGLRGTSTDTQYF.

This clonotype was seen more than once but under ten times. V gene TRBV28 combines with J gene TRBJ2-7; 13 nucleotides match TRBD2. This CDR3 is built from 15 residues. V was pared by 6 bases and J by 8 bases, with 10 bases of the junction left unmatched. The germline gives CDR1 MDHEN, CDR2 SYDVKM. The CDR3 loop is CASSSPGLAGDKQYF. In DNA, the CDR3 is TGTGCCAGCAGCTCGCCCGGACTAGCGGGAGACAAGCAGTACTTC.

In this sample, this clonotype turned up a few times. CDR3 in DNA: TGTGCCAGTAAGCCCCGCCAGTCTGGCTACACCTTC. Translated, it gives CASKPRQSGYTF. The chain is built from TRBV19 and TRBJ1-2, with unresolved D. CDR1 and CDR2 (germline): LNHDA, SQIVND (reference sequence). Trimming cost V 7 bases and J 7 bases, with 13 bases left between them. This CDR3 has 12 residues.

V usage is TRBV27 and J usage is TRBJ2-2; unclear D gene. The CDR3 is 13 amino acids. Germline loops: CDR1 MNHEY, CDR2 SMNVEV (reference sequence). Trimming took 3 bases from V and 3 from J, leaving 5 bases between them. The DNA for the CDR3 is TGTGCCAGCAGTTTTCCGCACACCGGGGAGCTGTTTTTT. It encodes CASSFPHTGELFF.

Remarks on this clonotype: This clone may be a read error of a much larger clone one base away. This chain connects TRBV27 to TRBJ1-2; 7 nucleotides match TRBD1. This CDR3 has 14 amino acids. Germline CDR1 MNHEY, CDR2 SMNVEV (reference sequence). Here the CDR3 DNA reads TGTGCCAGCAGACAACAGGGGCGCGCCTATGGCGACACCTTC. Amino acids: CASRQQGRAYGDTF.

The rearrangement links TRBV27 to TRBJ2-7; D gene uncertain. The CDR3 runs 13 residues. CDR1 MNHEY and CDR2 SMNVEV come from the germline V gene (reference sequence). Trimming took off 2 bases at V and 2 bases at J, with 7 bases between the two ends. CDR3 sequence reads: CASSLGVTYEQYF. The CDR3, as DNA: TGTGCCAGCAGTTTAGGGGTAACCTACGAGCAGTACTTC.

The chain links TRBV6-2 or TRBV6-3 to TRBJ1-5; D not resolved. This CDR3 contains 14 residues. Trimming removed 2 bases at V and 0 bases at J, with 5 bases between. Per germline, CDR1 MNHEY and CDR2 SVGEGT. CDR3 protein: CASSYMNSNQPQHF. The CDR3 DNA follows: TGTGCCAGCAGTTACATGAATAGCAATCAGCCCCAGCATTTT.

The chain links TRBV10-2 to TRBJ2-3; TRBD2 agrees at 9 bases. V dropped 2 bases and J dropped 1; count of bases not matched to a gene: 4. Germline CDR1 reads WSHSY; CDR2 reads SAAADI. This CDR3 is built from 16 residues. The CDR3 loop reads CASSEQRGAGTDTQYF. The CDR3 DNA sequence: TGCGCCAGCAGTGAGCAGCGGGGGGCTGGCACAGATACGCAGTATTTT.

This clonotype was counted once. The chain combines TRBV7-2 with TRBJ2-1, with 10 bases that match TRBD2. CDR1 is SGHTA and CDR2 is FQGNSA in the germline V gene. The CDR3 spans 15 residues. Losses at the gene ends were 3 bases for V and 4 bases for J; bases not matched to a gene: 3. The CDR3 nucleotides are TGTGCCAGCAGCTTGACTAGCGGGCAATACAATGAGCAGTTCTTC. This encodes CASSLTSGQYNEQFF.

There are many counts of this clonotype. J is TRBJ2-7 and V is TRBV7-3; D is unresolved. V was pared by 5 bases and J by 6 bases, with 20 bases between. Germline CDR1 reads SGHTA; CDR2 reads FQGTGA. The CDR3 runs 15 residues. The CDR3 sequence is CASSPNAPPGSEQYF. The CDR3 DNA reads as TGTGCCAGCAGCCCAAACGCCCCACCCGGGTCCGAGCAGTACTTC.

This chain joins TRBV7-8 and TRBJ2-7; 7 positions match TRBD2. Germline CDR1 SGHVS, CDR2 FQNEAQ. This CDR3 comprises 16 residues. The ends lost 1 base at V and 4 bases at J; junction bases unmatched: 10. The CDR3 is CASSLVVGEGTYEQYF. The CDR3 region has the DNA TGTGCCAGCAGCTTAGTTGTCGGGGAGGGAACTTACGAGCAGTACTTC. Drawing the rest from reference TRBV7-8 and TRBJ2-7, the complete variable domain is GAGVSQSPRYKVAKRGQDVALRCDPISGHVSLFWYQQALGQGPEFLTYFQNEAQLDKSGLPSDRFFAERPEGSVSTLKIQRTQQEDSAVYLCASSLVVGEGTYEQYFGPGTRLTVT.

This clonotype was recorded many times. This chain uses TRBV20-1 with TRBJ1-2; no clear D. CDR1 is DFQATT and CDR2 is SNEGSKA in the germline V gene (reference sequence). V lost 3 bases to trimming and J lost 0 bases, with 8 bases between them. CDR3 size: 13 residues. CDR3 protein: CSASGRTNYGYTF. The CDR3 coding sequence is TGCAGTGCTAGTGGAAGGACTAACTATGGCTACACCTTC.

This clonotype has at least ten counts. The V call is TRBV18, the J call TRBJ2-6, with 9 bases matching TRBD1. CDR1 and CDR2 from the germline V gene are KGHSH and LQKENI. The CDR3 spans 16 residues. With V trimmed by 4 bases and J by 2 bases, 3 bases remained unmatched. The CDR3 loop is CASSLRQGAGANVLTF. As DNA, the CDR3 is TGTGCCAGCTCACTGAGACAGGGGGCTGGGGCCAACGTCCTGACTTTC.

This clonotype was seen repeatedly, ten times or more. This chain links TRBV9 with TRBJ2-7, with D uncertain. The CDR3 sequence is 14 residues long. Germline CDR1 SGDLS, CDR2 YYNGEE. With 0 bases removed from V and 2 bases from J, the gap between germline ends came to 9 bases. The CDR3 spells CASSVDSPPYEQYF. CDR3 DNA: TGTGCCAGCAGCGTAGACTCGCCCCCCTACGAGCAGTACTTC.